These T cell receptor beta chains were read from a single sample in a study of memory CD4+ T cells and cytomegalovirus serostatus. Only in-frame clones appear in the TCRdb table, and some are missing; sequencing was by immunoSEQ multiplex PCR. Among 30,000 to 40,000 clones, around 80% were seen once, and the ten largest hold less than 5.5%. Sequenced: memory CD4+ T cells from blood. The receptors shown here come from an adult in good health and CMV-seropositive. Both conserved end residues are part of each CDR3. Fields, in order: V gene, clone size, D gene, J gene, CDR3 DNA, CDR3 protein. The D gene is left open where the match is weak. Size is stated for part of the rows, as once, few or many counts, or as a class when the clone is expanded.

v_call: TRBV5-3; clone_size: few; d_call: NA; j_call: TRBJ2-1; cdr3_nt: TGTGCCAGAAGCTTAACACCTTCAAGAAATTCCTACAATGAGCAGTTCTTC; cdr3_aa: CARSLTPSRNSYNEQFF
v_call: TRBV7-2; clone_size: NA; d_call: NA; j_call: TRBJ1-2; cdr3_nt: TGTGCCAGCAGCTCTGGATTGGTCAGGGAGGGTCCTGGCTACACCTTC; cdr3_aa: CASSSGLVREGPGYTF
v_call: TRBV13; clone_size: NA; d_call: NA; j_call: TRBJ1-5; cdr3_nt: TGTGCCAGCAGCCTGGGACAAACAAGCAATCAGCCCCAGCATTTT; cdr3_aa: CASSLGQTSNQPQHF
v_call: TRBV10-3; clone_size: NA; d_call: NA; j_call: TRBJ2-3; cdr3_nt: TGTGCCATCTCTAGGGAGGGACAGAGCACAGATACGCAGTATTTT; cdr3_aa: CAISREGQSTDTQYF
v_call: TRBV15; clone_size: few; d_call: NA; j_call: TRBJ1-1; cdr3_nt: TGTGCCACCAGCAGAGATCTCTCGAACACTGAAGCTTTCTTT; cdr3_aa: CATSRDLSNTEAFF
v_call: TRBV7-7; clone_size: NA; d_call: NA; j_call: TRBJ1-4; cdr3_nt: TGTGCTAGCAGCCCCACGGACGGTGAAAAACTGTTTTTT; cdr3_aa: CASSPTDGEKLFF
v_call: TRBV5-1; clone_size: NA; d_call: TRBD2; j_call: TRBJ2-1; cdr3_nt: TGCGCCAGCAGAGGAGGTAGCGGGGATAGCTCCTACAATGAGCAGTTCTTC; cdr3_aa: CASRGGSGDSSYNEQFF
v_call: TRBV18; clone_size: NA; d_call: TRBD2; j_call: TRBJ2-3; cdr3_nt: TGTGCCAGCTCACCGACTGTAGCGGGAGCTTCAGATACGCAGTATTTT; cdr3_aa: CASSPTVAGASDTQYF
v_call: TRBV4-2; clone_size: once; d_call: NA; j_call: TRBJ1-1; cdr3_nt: TGTGCCAGCAGCCAAGTAAGGGGGGGGTCTGAAGCTTTCTTT; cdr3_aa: CASSQVRGGSEAFF
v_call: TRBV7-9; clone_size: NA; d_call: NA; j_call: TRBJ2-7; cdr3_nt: TGTGCCAGCAGCTTAACTACCGCCGCCTACGAGCAGTACTTC; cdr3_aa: CASSLTTAAYEQYF
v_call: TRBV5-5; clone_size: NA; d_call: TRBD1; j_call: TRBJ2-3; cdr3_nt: TGTGCCAGCAGCCCCGGACAGGGGGAAGATACGCAGTATTTT; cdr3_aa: CASSPGQGEDTQYF
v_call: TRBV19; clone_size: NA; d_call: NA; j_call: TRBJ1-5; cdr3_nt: TGTGCCAGTACGAGCCTGTCGCTGGAGCCCCAGCATTTT; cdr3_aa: CASTSLSLEPQHF
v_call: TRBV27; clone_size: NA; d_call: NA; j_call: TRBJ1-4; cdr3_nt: TGTGCCAGCAGTTTCTCCGGGGACATCAATAATGAAAAACTGTTTTTT; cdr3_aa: CASSFSGDINNEKLFF
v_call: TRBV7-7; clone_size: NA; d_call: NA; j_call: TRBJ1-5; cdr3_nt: TGTGCTAGCAGCCCGGGCCTCCGTCAGCCCCAGCATTTT; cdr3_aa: CASSPGLRQPQHF
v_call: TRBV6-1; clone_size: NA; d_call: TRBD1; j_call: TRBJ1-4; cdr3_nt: TGTGCCAGCAGTGCGGGACAGGGCGGTGAAAAACTGTTTTTT; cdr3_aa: CASSAGQGGEKLFF
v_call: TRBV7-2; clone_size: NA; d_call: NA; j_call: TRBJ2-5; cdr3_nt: TGTGCCAGCAGCCTGCCGGACGGGTACCAAGAGACCCAGTACTTC; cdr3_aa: CASSLPDGYQETQYF
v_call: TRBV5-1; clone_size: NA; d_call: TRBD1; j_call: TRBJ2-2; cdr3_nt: TGCGCCAGCAGCTTGTCTGCAGGGGGCCGGGAGCTGTTTTTT; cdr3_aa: CASSLSAGGRELFF
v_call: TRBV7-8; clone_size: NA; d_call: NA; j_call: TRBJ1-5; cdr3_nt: TGTGCCAGTAGCGGCGGGAATAGCAATCAGCCCCAGCATTTT; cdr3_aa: CASSGGNSNQPQHF
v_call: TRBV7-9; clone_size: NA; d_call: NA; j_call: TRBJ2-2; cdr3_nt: TGTGCCAGCAGCTTTGGGGGCAGATACACCGGGGAGCTGTTTTTT; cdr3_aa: CASSFGGRYTGELFF
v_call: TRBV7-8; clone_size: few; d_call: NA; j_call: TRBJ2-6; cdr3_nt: TGTGCCAGCAGCCCGAGGGACACGTCCTTCTCTGGGGCCAACGTCCTGACTTTC; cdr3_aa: CASSPRDTSFSGANVLTF
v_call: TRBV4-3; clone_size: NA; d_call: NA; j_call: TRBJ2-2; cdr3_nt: TGCGCCAGCAGCCAAGTCGCGGGGAGATTGACCGGGGAGCTGTTTTTT; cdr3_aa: CASSQVAGRLTGELFF
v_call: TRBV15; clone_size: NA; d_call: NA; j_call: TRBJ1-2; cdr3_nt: TGTGCCACCAGCAGAGACGGGGCCTATGGCTACACCTTC; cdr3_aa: CATSRDGAYGYTF
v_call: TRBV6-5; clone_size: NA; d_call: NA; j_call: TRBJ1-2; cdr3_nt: TGTGCCAGCAGTTACTCGGGGGGGGAGGATGGCTACACCTTC; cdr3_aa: CASSYSGGEDGYTF
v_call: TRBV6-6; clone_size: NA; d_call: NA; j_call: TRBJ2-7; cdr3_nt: TGTGCCAGCAGCCGACCCGGGAGCGCCTACGAGCAGTACTTC; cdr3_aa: CASSRPGSAYEQYF
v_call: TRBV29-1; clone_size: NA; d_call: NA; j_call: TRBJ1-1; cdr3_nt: TGCAGCGCGGGAGAGAACACTGAAGCTTTCTTT; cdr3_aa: CSAGENTEAFF
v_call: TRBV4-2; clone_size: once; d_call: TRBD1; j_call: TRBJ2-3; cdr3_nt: TGTGCCAGCAGCCCTCGGGACAGCCAGATAGGTACGCAGTATTTT; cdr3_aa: CASSPRDSQIGTQYF
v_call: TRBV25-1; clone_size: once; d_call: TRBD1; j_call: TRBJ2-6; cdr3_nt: TGTGCCAGCAGTGGGGTTGACAGGGCTGGGGCCAACGTCCTGACTTTC; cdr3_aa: CASSGVDRAGANVLTF
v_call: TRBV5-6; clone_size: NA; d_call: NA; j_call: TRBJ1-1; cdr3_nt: TGTGCCAGCAGCAGACCCGGGACCGGGAACACTGAAGCTTTCTTT; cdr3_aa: CASSRPGTGNTEAFF
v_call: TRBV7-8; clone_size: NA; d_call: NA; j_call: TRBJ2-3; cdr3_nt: TGTGCCAGCAGCCGTAGCGGTAGCACAGATACGCAGTATTTT; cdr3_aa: CASSRSGSTDTQYF
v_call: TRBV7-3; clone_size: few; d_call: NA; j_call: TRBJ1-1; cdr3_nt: TGTGCCAGCAGCCGGACGCCCATGGAGGACACTGAAGCTTTCTTT; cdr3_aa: CASSRTPMEDTEAFF
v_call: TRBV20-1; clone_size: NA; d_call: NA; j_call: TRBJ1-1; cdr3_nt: TGCAGTGCTAGCTTAGGTATCGTCGCTTTCTTT; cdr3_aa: CSASLGIVAFF
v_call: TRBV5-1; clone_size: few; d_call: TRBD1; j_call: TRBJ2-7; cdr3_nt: TGCGCCAGCAGCAGAATCGGGACAGGTTACGAGCAGTACTTC; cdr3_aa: CASSRIGTGYEQYF
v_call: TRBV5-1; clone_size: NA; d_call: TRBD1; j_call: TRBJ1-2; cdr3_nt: TGCGCCAGCAGCTTGACTACAGGGGACTATGGCTACACCTTC; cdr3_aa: CASSLTTGDYGYTF
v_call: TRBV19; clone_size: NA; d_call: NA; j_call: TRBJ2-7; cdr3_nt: TGTGCCAGTAAGAACGATGTTAGCAGCTACGAGCAGTACTTC; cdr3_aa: CASKNDVSSYEQYF
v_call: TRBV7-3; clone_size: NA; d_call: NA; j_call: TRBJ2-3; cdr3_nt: TGTGCCAGCAGCCTCCCACCAGATACGCAGTATTTT; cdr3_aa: CASSLPPDTQYF
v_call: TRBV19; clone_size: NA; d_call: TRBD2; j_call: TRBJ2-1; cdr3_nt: TGTGCCAGTAGTATAGATGGGGCGGGGGACCCCTACAATGAGCAGTTCTTC; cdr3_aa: CASSIDGAGDPYNEQFF
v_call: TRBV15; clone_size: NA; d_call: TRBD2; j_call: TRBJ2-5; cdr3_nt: TGTGCCACCAGCAGAGAGGGAGTAGCGGGGACAGAGACCCAGTACTTC; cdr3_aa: CATSREGVAGTETQYF
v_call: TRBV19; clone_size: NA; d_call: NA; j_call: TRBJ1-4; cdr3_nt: TGTGCCAGTAGTGTCGGACACGATGAAAAACTGTTTTTT; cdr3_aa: CASSVGHDEKLFF
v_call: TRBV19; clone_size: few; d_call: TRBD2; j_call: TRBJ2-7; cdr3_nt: TGTGCCAGTAGCCACGGAACTAGCGGGAGAGGCTACGAGCAGTACTTC; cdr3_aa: CASSHGTSGRGYEQYF
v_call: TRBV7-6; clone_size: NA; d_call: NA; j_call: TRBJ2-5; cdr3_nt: TGTGCCAGCAACACCCCGGATGAGACCCAGTACTTC; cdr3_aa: CASNTPDETQYF
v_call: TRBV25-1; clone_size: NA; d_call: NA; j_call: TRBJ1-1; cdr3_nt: TGTGCCAGCAGTGATTCAGTGGGAGCTTTCTTT; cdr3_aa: CASSDSVGAFF
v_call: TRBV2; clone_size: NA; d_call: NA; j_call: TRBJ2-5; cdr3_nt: TGTGCCAGCAGTGGCATTACAGCCCGGGAGACCCAGTACTTC; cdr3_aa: CASSGITARETQYF
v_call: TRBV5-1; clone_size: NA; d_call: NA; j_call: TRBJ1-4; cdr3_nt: TGCGCCAGTAAACCCGGGACCTCCCTACGGAGGACTAATGAAAAACTGTTTTTT; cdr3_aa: CASKPGTSLRRTNEKLFF
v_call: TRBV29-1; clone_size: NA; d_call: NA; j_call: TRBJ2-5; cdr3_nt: TGCAGCGTTGTAATTTCTAGGACAGTCCAAGAGACCCAGTACTTC; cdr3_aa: CSVVISRTVQETQYF
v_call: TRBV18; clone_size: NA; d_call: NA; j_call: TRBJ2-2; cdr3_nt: TGTGCCAGCTCACCAAGTGGCCGGCAGATGAACACCGGGGAGCTGTTTTTT; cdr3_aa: CASSPSGRQMNTGELFF
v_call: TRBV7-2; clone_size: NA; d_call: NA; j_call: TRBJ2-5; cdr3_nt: TGTGCCAGCAGCTTAGAATATTCGGGGACCCAGTACTTC; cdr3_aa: CASSLEYSGTQYF